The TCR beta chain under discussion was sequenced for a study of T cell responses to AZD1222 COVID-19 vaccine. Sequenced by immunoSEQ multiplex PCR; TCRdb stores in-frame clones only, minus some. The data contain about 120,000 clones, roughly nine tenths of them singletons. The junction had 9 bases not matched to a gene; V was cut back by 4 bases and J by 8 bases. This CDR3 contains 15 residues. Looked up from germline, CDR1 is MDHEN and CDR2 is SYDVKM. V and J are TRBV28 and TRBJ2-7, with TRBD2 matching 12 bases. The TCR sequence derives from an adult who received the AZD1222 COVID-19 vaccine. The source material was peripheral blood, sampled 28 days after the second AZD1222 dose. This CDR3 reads CASSSLGLAGWKQYF. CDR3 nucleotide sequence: TGTGCCAGCAGTTCGCTCGGACTAGCGGGATGGAAGCAGTACTTC.